This is a list of T cell receptor beta chains from one sample in a study of graft-versus-host responses after intestinal transplantation. These receptors lack a known antigen. Some clones are missing from TCRdb's copy, which holds only in-frame ones; the method was immunoSEQ multiplex PCR. Here the sample spans over 85,000 clones, around 95% being singletons. Source: unstimulated CD8+ T cells sorted from spleen or lymph node cells, taken before intestinal transplant. The origin of the receptors is a human donor who received an intestinal transplant. Each CDR3 is given with its conserved first and last residue. Each record gives: D gene, V gene, J gene, clone size, CDR3 length, CDR3 protein, CDR3 DNA. A D gene is named only where the DNA matches it firmly. Size is omitted from some rows. Given values are once, few, many or a class for expanded clones.

D: TRBD1
V: TRBV7-6
J: TRBJ1-2
size: few
length: 14
CDR3: CASSTPGQNYGYTF
DNA: TGTGCCAGCAGCACACCGGGACAGAACTATGGCTACACCTTC

D: NA
V: TRBV4-1
J: TRBJ1-3
size: NA
length: 18
CDR3: CASSQDPRAGVAGNTIYF
DNA: TGCGCCAGCAGCCAAGACCCTCGGGCAGGGGTGGCTGGAAACACCATATATTTT

D: TRBD1
V: TRBV11-2
J: TRBJ1-2
size: NA
length: 13
CDR3: CASRTGETGGYTF
DNA: TGTGCCAGCAGAACAGGGGAGACTGGTGGCTACACCTTC

D: NA
V: TRBV5-6
J: TRBJ2-2
size: few
length: 12
CDR3: CASSLLTGELFF
DNA: TGTGCCAGCAGCTTGCTAACCGGGGAGCTGTTTTTT

D: TRBD1
V: TRBV7-9
J: TRBJ1-2
size: NA
length: 16
CDR3: CASSSMDRSARYGYTF
DNA: TGTGCCAGCAGCTCGATGGACAGGAGCGCTCGTTATGGCTACACCTTC

D: TRBD2
V: TRBV27
J: TRBJ2-5
size: NA
length: 16
CDR3: CASSSEATSARETQYF
DNA: TGTGCCAGCAGTTCGGAGGCCACTAGCGCAAGAGAGACCCAGTACTTC

D: NA
V: TRBV13
J: TRBJ2-1
size: NA
length: 13
CDR3: CASSLQLYNEQFF
DNA: TGTGCCAGCAGCTTACAGCTTTACAATGAGCAGTTCTTC

D: NA
V: TRBV7-9
J: TRBJ2-7
size: NA
length: 13
CDR3: CASSPPSRYEQYF
DNA: TGTGCCAGCAGCCCTCCCTCTAGGTACGAGCAGTACTTC

D: NA
V: TRBV4-1
J: TRBJ2-1
size: NA
length: 15
CDR3: CASSQEGTLYNEQFF
DNA: TGCGCCAGCAGCCAAGAGGGGACTCTTTACAATGAGCAGTTCTTC

D: TRBD1
V: TRBV11-3
J: TRBJ2-2
size: NA
length: 17
CDR3: CASSHWNRTGGTGELFF
DNA: TGTGCCAGCAGCCATTGGAATAGGACAGGGGGCACCGGGGAGCTGTTTTTT

D: NA
V: TRBV6-1
J: TRBJ2-7
size: NA
length: 15
CDR3: CASSEGSQNSYEQYF
DNA: TGTGCCAGCAGTGAGGGCAGTCAGAACTCCTACGAGCAGTACTTC

D: NA
V: TRBV6-5
J: TRBJ2-1
size: NA
length: 14
CDR3: CASSEEDGYNEQFF
DNA: TGTGCCAGCAGTGAAGAGGACGGCTACAATGAGCAGTTCTTC

D: TRBD1
V: TRBV28
J: TRBJ2-7
size: NA
length: 15
CDR3: CASREPGTGAYEQYF
DNA: TGTGCCAGCAGAGAACCAGGGACAGGGGCCTACGAGCAGTACTTC

D: NA
V: TRBV11-2
J: TRBJ1-4
size: NA
length: 14
CDR3: CASSPSSTGGKLFF
DNA: TGTGCCAGCAGCCCTAGCTCCACGGGGGGAAAACTGTTTTTT

D: NA
V: TRBV7-9
J: TRBJ2-1
size: NA
length: 16
CDR3: CASSSDIGETYNEQFF
DNA: TGTGCCAGCAGCTCAGACATCGGGGAGACCTACAATGAGCAGTTCTTC

D: TRBD1
V: TRBV6-5
J: TRBJ2-5
size: NA
length: 16
CDR3: CASSYGPGGSGETQYF
DNA: TGTGCCAGCAGTTATGGGCCAGGGGGTTCCGGGGAGACCCAGTACTTC

D: NA
V: TRBV27
J: TRBJ1-2
size: NA
length: 14
CDR3: CASSLGGAGYGYTF
DNA: TGTGCCAGCAGTTTAGGCGGGGCTGGCTATGGCTACACCTTC